Below, one TCR beta chain is given with its context. Its antigen is not identified. The data derive from a study of shared clonotypes between healthy human individuals. General observations from the study: Shared clonotypes across all four donors exceeded non-shared ones in generation probability.

Generated by immunoSEQ multiplex PCR, the TCRdb table keeps only in-frame clones and is missing some. The sample holds 650,000 to 800,000 clones; roughly nine tenths are singletons and the top ten take 24%. CD45RO-negative CD8 cells positively selected for CCR7 made up the naive population, which excluded terminally differentiated effector memory CD45RA+ cells. Trimming removed 6 bases at V and 4 bases at J, with 10 bases between. The germline CDR1 and CDR2 sequences are DFQATT and SNEGSKA (reference sequence). CDR3 size: 11 residues. This TCR was sampled from a man in his thirties or forties in good health. J is TRBJ2-7 and V is TRBV20-1; D is perhaps TRBD1 (5 bases). Specimen: naive CD8+ T cells sorted from blood. The CDR3 nucleotides read TGCAGTGCACCCCAGGGATACGAGCAGTACTTC. Residues: CSAPQGYEQYF.